This record concerns one TCR beta chain sequence. This clone was counted a few times. Its antigen is currently not known. Base qualities are not provided; no much larger clone lies one nucleotide away. TCR CDR3 regions were amplified from genomic DNA by multiplex PCR using the deep immunoSEQ assay. Extracted genomic DNA from each cell subset was distributed evenly across all wells of several immunoSEQ 96-well plates, and each plate was treated as a replicate. For sorted subsets, about 200 ng genomic DNA, equal to 30,000 to 35,000 T cell genomes, was loaded into each replicate PCR. Purified libraries were measured with a Qubit 3.0 fluorometer, size-checked on a Bioanalyzer 2100, and measured again with the KAPA Library Quantification kit. Every immunoSEQ 96-well plate was sequenced on a dedicated single-read 150-cycle Illumina NextSeq 550 flow cell. Per the authors' processing: Because only junctional sequences without quality scores were contained in the immunoSEQ output, filtering matching that applied to full-length reads could not be performed. To assign V/J genes and CDR3, sequences were annotated against IMGT germline references using PyIR, a Python wrapper for IgBLAST v1.9. Reads with weak V/J assignments (E-value above 1e-6), missing CDR3, stop codons, out-of-frame junctions, or ambiguous translated residues were removed. V3J clonotypes were defined as sequences sharing the same inferred V gene, J gene, and CDR3 amino acid sequence. The percentage overlap between two repertoires was calculated by dividing the number of shared unique clonotypes by the size of the smaller repertoire. RTK rarefaction, the Chao1 estimator, and Recon v2.1 estimates of unobserved clonotypes were used to assess repertoire richness. Generation probabilities were computed with OLGA for all TCRbeta clonotypes obtained by the gDNA method from a handful of donors. TCRdb took this table from immuneACCESS and kept in-frame rearrangements with V and J called. Such tables lack part of the clones; where checked against another copy, unresolved V genes explain under half of the gap, and the rest is unexplained. The V and J calls and the clone size are those of that table, but D and trimming were determined from the DNA. The sample profile shows more than 600,000 clones; roughly 94% of them were found once. Nearly 25% of the sample is in the top ten clones.

CD8 naive samples were CD45RO-negative cells positively selected for CCR7, giving a CD45RA+CCR7+ population that excluded TemRA cells. Donors were healthy HIV-negative adults with no recently reported acute infections or vaccinations. Every donor was a Caucasian adult residing in Nashville, Tennessee, USA. Blood was collected by leukapheresis, and PBMCs were isolated by Ficoll-Histopaque density gradient centrifugation and then cryopreserved in liquid nitrogen vapor phase. Analytical flow cytometry was used to check the purity and quantity of every magnetically sorted T cell population. Each sorted fraction had its genomic DNA isolated and then quantified by UV absorbance on a Nanodrop 2000c. This record comes from a study of shared clonotypes between healthy human individuals (dated by TCRdb to the early 2020s). General notes on the study: The cohort comprised two women and a few men aged 18 to 49 years. For each donor, CD4 naive and CD4 memory were each run on three plates, CD8 naive on two plates, and CD8 memory on one plate. To estimate repertoire size and how much clonotype sharing occurs between individuals, the study deeply sequenced the blood TCR repertoires of five healthy adults. Libraries were prepared and TCR repertoires were sequenced by different laboratories using diverse techniques, in order to increase sequencing depth and limit assay-specific biases. Each donor's leukapheresis produced roughly between roughly 0.85 and 10 billion PBMCs. Overall results and qualifications from the work: About 5% of naive CD4, around 4% of naive CD8, 2.3% of memory CD4, and over 0.35% of memory CD8 clonotypes were shared across several donors. Pairwise subsampling led to the expectation that sequencing depth would affect the degree of clonotype sharing among donors. Larger estimated clonotype richness was generally found for naive subsets than for memory subsets. Sampling was restricted to blood, and TCR repertoires in tissue are likely to differ from TCR repertoires in blood. The genetic and exposure-history diversity represented was limited by the small number of donors. Rarefaction of sorted-subset datasets indicated incomplete sequencing despite the large sequencing depth. Compared with non-shared clonotypes, clonotypes shared by all four sorted-subset donors had higher generation probabilities.

Including the terminal cysteine and phenylalanine, the CDR3 comprises 13 residues. Only the CDR3 portion is preserved as DNA: 39 bases, with reading frame beginning at the first base. The germline ends are 8 bases apart after V is trimmed by 5 bases and J by 4 bases. As encoded in the germline V gene (reference sequence), CDR1 is MNHEY while CDR2 is SMNVEV. The clonotype comes from a young man in good health. The specimen was naive CD8+ T cells sorted from blood. Sample cell subset or site, as interpreted from the label and publication: CD45RA+CCR7+. Recombination joined TRBV27 with TRBJ2-2, with the D gene call left open. The DNA is as follows: TGTGCCAGCAGTCTACTATCCACCGGGGAGCTGTTTTTT. It translates to CASSLLSTGELFF.